A selection of T cell receptor beta chains follows, all from one sample in a study of blood T cells in healthy people across ages. One entry per CDR3 protein results from TCRdb running MiXCR on the 5' RACE reads. The sample has 790,000 or so distinct CDR3 sequences, 45% to 70% seen once; the top ten hold 20% to 30%. The sample consisted of blood. The receptors were gathered from a man between 40 and 49 years old in good health. The CDR3 runs from the conserved cysteine through the conserved F or W. A D gene is named only where the DNA matches it firmly. Expanded clones are given a class, and other clones once, few, many or no size at all.

>TRBV20-1|-|TRBJ1-1|-
TGCAGTGCTAGAGATTGGTTCGGACAGATTAACACTGAAGCTTTCTTT
CSARDWFGQINTEAFF
>TRBV11-2|-|TRBJ2-1|TRBD1
TGTGCCAGCAGCAGCCGGGACAGGGTCTACAATGAGCAGTTCTTC
CASSSRDRVYNEQFF
>TRBV5-5|once|TRBJ1-1|TRBD1
TGTGCCAGCAGCTTGGAGGGGCAGGGGGCGCGGGCTTTCTTT
CASSLEGQGARAFF
>TRBV2|-|TRBJ1-6|-
TGTGCCAGCAGTGAATCGAAGGGTGGAGGTTCACCCCTCCACTTT
CASSESKGGGSPLHF
>TRBV12-3/TRBV12-4|-|TRBJ1-5|-
TGTGCCAGCAGTTGGCTCCACAGGATGACCCCTCAAGAAAGCAATCAGCCCCAGCATTTT
CASSWLHRMTPQESNQPQHF
>TRBV29-1|few|TRBJ2-6|-
TGCAGCGTTACACCAACGGGGGCCAACGTCCTGACTTTC
CSVTPTGANVLTF
>TRBV2|-|TRBJ1-6|-
TGTGCCAGCAGAGGCGGGGGGCAGGCCCATCGTAGGAATTCACCCCTCCACTTT
CASRGGGQAHRRNSPLHF
>TRBV6-5|-|TRBJ2-1|TRBD2
TGTGCCAGCAGTGACGGACTAGCGTACAATGAGCAGTTCTTC
CASSDGLAYNEQFF
>TRBV15|-|TRBJ2-7|TRBD2
TGTGCCACCAGCAGCGAATGGTCGGGGGGCTACGAGCAGTACTTC
CATSSEWSGGYEQYF
>TRBV5-1|-|TRBJ2-7|TRBD2
TGCGCCAGCAGCTTGGGACTAGCGAACCTGATCTACGAGCAGTACTTC
CASSLGLANLIYEQYF
>TRBV11-2|-|TRBJ2-3|-
TGTGCCAGCAGCCCCGACGGCCTCTCGATCACAGATACGCAGTATTTT
CASSPDGLSITDTQYF
>TRBV24-1|few|TRBJ2-3|-
TGTGCCACCAGTGAAGACTACACAGATACGCAGTATTTT
CATSEDYTDTQYF
>TRBV11-1|few|TRBJ2-1|TRBD2
TGTGCCAGCAGCCTCCGCCCGTCCCTAGCGGGAGTCTTCAATGAGCAGTTCTTC
CASSLRPSLAGVFNEQFF
>TRBV4-3|-|TRBJ1-4|TRBD1
TGCGCCAGCAGCCAAGGGACAGGGGAGGGTGAAAAACTGTTTTTT
CASSQGTGEGEKLFF
>TRBV6-5|-|TRBJ1-1|-
TGTGCCAGCAGGACAGAAGGACAAATGAACACTGAAGCTTTCTTT
CASRTEGQMNTEAFF
>TRBV20-1|-|TRBJ2-1|-
TGCAGTGCTAGTTCAACCGAGGACCCTCTCCCCTACAATGAGCAGTTCTTC
CSASSTEDPLPYNEQFF
>TRBV24-1|-|TRBJ2-6|TRBD1
TGTGCCACCAGTGATTCATACAGACAGGGGTCCGGGGCCAACGTCCTGACTTTC
CATSDSYRQGSGANVLTF
>TRBV9|-|TRBJ2-5|-
TGTGCCAGCAGCGTAAATGGGGATGAGCAGTACTTC
CASSVNGDEQYF
>TRBV14|-|TRBJ2-7|TRBD2
TGTGCCAGCAGCCAACCGGGACTAGCGGGATTTGGCGAGCAGTACTTC
CASSQPGLAGFGEQYF
>TRBV10-3|-|TRBJ2-1|-
TGTGCCATCAGTGAAGGGCTAGAGTCCTACAATGAGCAGTTCTTC
CAISEGLESYNEQFF
>TRBV6-2/TRBV6-3|-|TRBJ2-5|-
TGTGCCAGCAGTTATGCCTGGACTTTACAAGAGACCCAGTACTTC
CASSYAWTLQETQYF
>TRBV4-3|-|TRBJ2-5|TRBD2
TGCGCCAGCAGCCCCCGAGGGCTAGCGGGAGAAAAGACCCAGTACTTC
CASSPRGLAGEKTQYF
>TRBV7-2|-|TRBJ2-3|TRBD2
TGTGCCAGCAGCTTTCCCGGGACTAGCGGGGATACGCAGTATTTT
CASSFPGTSGDTQYF